The entry that follows covers one T cell receptor (beta chain) sequence. The target antigen is unknown. Germline trimming cut 5 bases from V and 1 base from J; bases unmatched to any gene: 4. The CDR3 spans 15 residues. Germline V CDR1 and CDR2: SGHTA, FQGTGA. The data belong to a study of T cell repertoires in cytomegalovirus infection. About the research overall: An indication of both CMV infection and matching HLA type came from public TCR beta signatures.

MiXCR, run by TCRdb on the reads, gives a single entry per CDR3 protein. Here the sample spans more than 500,000 distinct CDR3 sequences, 16% being singletons. Findings and caveats of the study: HLA-C-restricted CMV clonotypes gave the most frequent clonotype in two of eight donors. Carriers of CMV and the relevant HLA type were discriminated by public TCR beta frequency.

This chain joins TRBV7-3 and TRBJ2-3; 9 positions agree with TRBD1. This TCR derives from a human donor in good health (CMV status not recorded). Some clones in this sample may be carry-over from other donors' samples. The specimen was CD8+ T cells from PBMCs. The CDR3 nucleotides read TGTGCCAGCAGCCGTAGGACAGGGGGCACAGATACGCAGTATTTT. It codes for CASSRRTGGTDTQYF.